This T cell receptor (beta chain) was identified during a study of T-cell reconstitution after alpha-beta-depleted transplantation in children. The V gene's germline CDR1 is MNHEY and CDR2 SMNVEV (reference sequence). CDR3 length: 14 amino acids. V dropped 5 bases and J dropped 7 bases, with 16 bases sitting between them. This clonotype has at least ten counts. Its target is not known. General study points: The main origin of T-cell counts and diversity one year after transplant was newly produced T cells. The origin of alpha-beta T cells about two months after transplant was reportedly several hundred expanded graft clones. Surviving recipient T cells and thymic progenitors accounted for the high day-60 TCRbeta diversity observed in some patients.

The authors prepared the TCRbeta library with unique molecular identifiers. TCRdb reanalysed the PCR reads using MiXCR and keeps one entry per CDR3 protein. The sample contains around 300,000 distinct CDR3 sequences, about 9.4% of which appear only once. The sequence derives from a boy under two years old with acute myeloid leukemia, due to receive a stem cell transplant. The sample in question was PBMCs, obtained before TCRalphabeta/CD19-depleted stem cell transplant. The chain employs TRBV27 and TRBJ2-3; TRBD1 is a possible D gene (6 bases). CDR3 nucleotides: TGTGCCAGCAGTCCGCATCGACAGGAGAATACGCAGTATTTT. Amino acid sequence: CASSPHRQENTQYF.